This passage covers 15 T cell receptor beta chains from one sample sequenced in a study of tumor-infiltrating lymphocytes in localized non-small cell lung cancer. Libraries were prepared by immunoSEQ multiplex PCR; TCRdb keeps only in-frame clonotypes and omits some of them. The table includes some 13,000 clones, 70% to 75% detected once. Sequencing was performed on uninvolved lung tissue not adjacent to the tumor. The receptor source for this set is a human donor with non-small cell lung cancer.

V usage is TRBV11-3 and J usage is TRBJ2-7, with D maybe TRBD1 (6 bases). The V end was cut by 1 base, the J end by 1 base, with 11 bases between. The CDR3 runs 15 residues. CDR1 and CDR2 (germline): SGHNT, YENEEA. This CDR3 is CASSLGQAWSYEQYF. CDR3 sequence (DNA): TGTGCCAGCAGCTTAGGACAGGCATGGTCCTACGAGCAGTACTTC.

This rearrangement joins TRBV7-2 to TRBJ2-2; 8 nucleotides match TRBD1. The J segment lost 1 base and the V segment lost 5 bases, leaving 6 bases of the junction unmatched. Germline V gene sequence: CDR1 SGHTA, CDR2 FQGNSA. The length of the CDR3 is 16 residues. This CDR3 is CASSQRTGLNTGELFF. In DNA, the CDR3 is TGTGCCAGCAGCCAGCGGACAGGGTTGAACACCGGGGAGCTGTTTTTT.

CDR3 sequence (DNA): TGTGCCAGTAGTATGGGACAGGCCGACTCTGGAAACACCATATATTTT. Translation gives CASSMGQADSGNTIYF. This chain connects TRBV19 to TRBJ1-3; 8 nucleotides match TRBD1. The CDR3 has 16 amino acids. The J segment lost 0 bases and the V segment lost 3 bases, leaving 4 bases of the junction unmatched. Germline CDR1 and CDR2: LNHDA and SQIVND (reference sequence). Variable domain in full (rest from reference TRBV19 and TRBJ1-3): DGGITQSPKYLFRKEGQNVTLSCEQNLNHDAMYWYRQDPGQGLRLIYYSQIVNDFQKGDIAEGYSVSREKKESFPLTVTSAQKNPTAFYLCASSMGQADSGNTIYFGEGSWLTVV.

The V gene is TRBV28, the J gene TRBJ2-3, with a possible D match to TRBD1 (6 bases). V gave up 8 bases and J gave up 1 base, with 10 bases separating them. From germline, CDR1 is MDHEN and CDR2 SYDVKM. The length of the CDR3 is 13 residues. In DNA, the CDR3 is TGTGCCAGCGGGGGCGAGGGCACAGATACGCAGTATTTT. Encoded protein: CASGGEGTDTQYF.

The chain employs TRBV2 and TRBJ1-1, with D unclear. In germline, CDR1 is SNHLY, CDR2 FYNNEI. Trimming took off 6 bases at V and 1 base at J, with 9 bases between the two ends. The CDR3 runs 13 residues. Here the CDR3 reads CASRSFQNTEAFF. The CDR3 bases are TGTGCCAGCAGATCGTTTCAGAACACTGAAGCTTTCTTT.

V and J are TRBV10-3 and TRBJ1-1; 9 bases map to TRBD1. In germline, CDR1 is ENHRY, CDR2 SYGVKD. The CDR3 length is 16 residues. Trimming took 2 bases from V and 1 from J; bases not matched to a gene: 5. CDR3 sequence reads: CAISEMGQGKNTEAFF. The CDR3 nucleotides are TGTGCCATCAGTGAGATGGGACAGGGAAAGAACACTGAAGCTTTCTTT.

The chain combines TRBV4-1 with TRBJ1-2, with a weak D call TRBD1 (6 bases). With 0 bases removed from V and 8 bases from J, the gap between germline ends came to 16 bases. Germline V gene lookup returns CDR1 MGHRA and CDR2 YSYEKL. The CDR3 totals 15 residues. CDR3 sequence: CASSQDQGTTGGYTF. As DNA, the CDR3 is TGCGCCAGCAGCCAAGATCAGGGGACAACTGGAGGCTACACCTTC.

This clone occurred a few times. This chain links TRBV10-3 with TRBJ1-1; weak D call: TRBD1 (6 bases). This CDR3 region has 14 residues. Trimming removed 8 bases at V and 5 bases at J, with 18 bases between. Germline values: CDR1 ENHRY, CDR2 SYGVKD. CDR3 sequence (DNA): TGTGCCATCGGGGGCGGGGGATCGGGTACTGAAGCTTTCTTT. Its protein is CAIGGGGSGTEAFF.

The rearrangement uses TRBV4-1 and TRBJ2-3; 12 positions match TRBD2. V shed 0 bases, J shed 3 bases, and the junction held 1 base outside the gene matches. Germline lookup yields CDR1 MGHRA and CDR2 YSYEKL. CDR3 length: 16 amino acids. CDR3 nucleotide sequence: TGCGCCAGCAGCCAAGATACTAGCGGGAGGACAGATACGCAGTATTTT. Its protein product is CASSQDTSGRTDTQYF.

The J gene is TRBJ1-1, the V gene TRBV6-6, with unresolved D. Per the germline V gene, CDR1 is MNHNY and CDR2 is SVGAGI (reference sequence). The V gene lost 5 bases and the J gene lost 7 bases, with 11 bases spanning the gap. The CDR3 totals 12 residues. The CDR3 DNA reads as TGTGCCAGCAGTCCCCCGGGTAGTGAAGCTTTCTTT. Protein sequence: CASSPPGSEAFF.

The chain recombines TRBV13 with TRBJ2-7; D is perhaps TRBD2 (6 bases). V lost 0 bases, J lost 6 bases, and 12 bases lay in between. Germline V CDR1 and CDR2: PRHDT, FYEKMQ (reference sequence). CDR3 length: 14 residues. The CDR3 bases are TGTGCCAGCAGCTTAGGCCAGCGGCGGGGCGAGCAGTACTTC. This gives the protein CASSLGQRRGEQYF.

The chain couples TRBV5-1 to TRBJ2-7; perhaps TRBD1 as D (5 bases). Trimming took 0 bases from V and 2 from J, leaving 12 bases between them. The CDR3 runs 15 residues. In germline, CDR1 is SGHRS, CDR2 YFSETQ. The CDR3 protein is CASSLATRTTYEQYF. DNA of the CDR3: TGCGCCAGCAGCTTGGCCACTCGGACAACCTACGAGCAGTACTTC.

This sequence joins TRBV6-5 and TRBJ1-2, with TRBD1 as a possible D gene (6 bases). Trimming pared 10 bases from V and 3 bases from J, leaving 18 bases between. This CDR3 spans 14 amino acids. CDR1 and CDR2 from the germline V gene are MNHEY and SVGAGI. The CDR3, as DNA: TGTGCCACCGCCACAGGGCTGGTATACTATGGCTACACCTTC. As protein: CATATGLVYYGYTF.

The rearrangement joins TRBV2 to TRBJ2-5, with D tentatively TRBD1 (5 bases). The CDR3 runs 15 residues. CDR1 and CDR2 from the germline V gene are SNHLY and FYNNEI. V was clipped by 2 bases and J by 2 bases, with 12 bases between them. CDR3 DNA: TGTGCCAGCAGTGAAAGGGGTACCAAACAAGAGACCCAGTACTTC. Translated, it gives CASSERGTKQETQYF. The whole variable domain, filled in from reference TRBV2 and TRBJ2-5, reads EPEVTQTPSHQVTQMGQEVILRCVPISNHLYFYWYRQILGQKVEFLVSFYNNEISEKSEIFDDQFSVERPDGSNFTLKIRSTKLEDSAMYFCASSERGTKQETQYFGPGTRLLVL.

In its sample, this clone was seen a few times. The chain is built from TRBV9 and TRBJ2-2, with D maybe TRBD2 (5 bases). Trimming took off 0 bases at V and 6 bases at J, with 9 bases between the two ends. The CDR3 sequence is 14 residues long. Per the germline V gene, CDR1 is SGDLS and CDR2 is YYNGEE. Here the CDR3 reads CASSVGLAPGELFF. The CDR3 DNA reads TGTGCCAGCAGCGTAGGTCTAGCCCCCGGGGAGCTGTTTTTT.